These 26 T cell receptor beta chains originate from one sample sequenced in a study of radiotherapy plus CTLA-4 blockade in lung cancer. TCRdb keeps only in-frame clones here, not all; method: immunoSEQ multiplex PCR. The sample yields around 55,000 clones, around four fifths seen once. The sequencing used peripheral blood, collected from a patient treated with radiotherapy plus ipilimumab. The source is a human donor with non-small cell lung cancer whose response to radiotherapy plus ipilimumab could not be evaluated.

This clone occurred a few times. The rearrangement links TRBV7-2 to TRBJ2-1, with D hard to call. The CDR3 length is 13 residues. Germline values: CDR1 SGHTA, CDR2 FQGNSA. Trimming pared 4 bases from V and 5 bases from J, leaving 9 bases between. The CDR3, as DNA: TGTGCCAGCAGCTCGTACCCGGACAATGAGCAGTTCTTC. Translation: CASSSYPDNEQFF.

The genes are TRBV29-1 and TRBJ2-5; D is unclear. This CDR3 is 13 amino acids long. V shed 4 bases and J shed 5 bases, with 14 bases lying between them. CDR1 is SQVTM, CDR2 ANQGSEA, per germline. Written as DNA, the CDR3 is TGCAGCGTTGCCGTAACGAGGTGGGAGACCCAGTACTTC. The encoded protein is CSVAVTRWETQYF. Looking up the rest from reference TRBV29-1 and TRBJ2-5 gives the full variable domain: SAVISQKPSRDICQRGTSLTIQCQVDSQVTMMFWYRQQPGQSLTLIATANQGSEATYESGFVIDKFPISRPNLTFSTLTVSNMSPEDSSIYLCSVAVTRWETQYFGPGTRLLVL.

This clone has just a few counts. CDR3: CSVEGGVTEAFF. The CDR3 DNA is TGCAGCGTTGAAGGGGGGGTCACTGAAGCTTTCTTT. The chain joins TRBV29-1 to TRBJ1-1; D possibly corresponds to TRBD1 (5 bases). The V gene's germline CDR1 is SQVTM and CDR2 ANQGSEA. CDR3 size: 12 residues. V lost 1 base, J lost 4 bases, and 7 bases lay in between.

The rearrangement uses TRBV6-4 and TRBJ2-2; D is uncertain. The CDR3 consists of 13 residues. Trimming cost V 5 bases and J 2 bases, with 6 bases left between them. Germline-derived CDR1 and CDR2 are MRHNA and SNTAGT. The CDR3 loop reads CASSNTNTGELFF. The DNA of the CDR3 is TGTGCCAGCAGTAACACAAACACCGGGGAGCTGTTTTTT.

The chain is built from TRBV4-1 and TRBJ2-7, with 12 bases aligning to TRBD1. Per germline, CDR1 MGHRA and CDR2 YSYEKL. The junction had 2 bases not matched to a gene; V was cut back by 0 bases and J by 5 bases. This CDR3 spans 15 amino acids. CDR3 sequence: CASSQDGTGGDEQYF. CDR3 nucleotides: TGCGCCAGCAGCCAAGACGGGACAGGGGGCGACGAGCAGTACTTC.

The gene calls are TRBV15 and TRBJ2-1; D is uncertain. The CDR3 runs to 17 residues. V lost 0 bases and J 2 bases, leaving 14 bases between the germline ends. The germline V gene encodes CDR1 LNHNV and CDR2 YYDKDF (reference sequence). CDR3: CATSRDPPGLPYNEQFF. In DNA form, the CDR3 reads TGTGCCACCAGCAGAGATCCCCCGGGTCTACCCTACAATGAGCAGTTCTTC.

V and J are TRBV11-3 and TRBJ2-2; TRBD1 is a possible D gene (6 bases). The V gene lost 4 bases and the J gene lost 5 bases, with 14 bases spanning the gap. This CDR3 has 15 residues. In germline, CDR1 is SGHNT, CDR2 YENEEA. The CDR3 DNA follows: TGTGCCAGCAGCTACACAGGGAGAGGGACCGGGGAGCTGTTTTTT. It encodes CASSYTGRGTGELFF.

The chain links TRBV5-1 to TRBJ2-3, with 14 nucleotides matching TRBD2. The trim removed 4 bases at V and 5 bases at J, leaving 3 bases unmatched. The CDR3 loop spans 15 amino acids. Per the germline V gene, CDR1 is SGHRS and CDR2 is YFSETQ. The CDR3 protein is CASSTTSGRVDTQYF. CDR3 bases: TGCGCCAGCAGCACGACTAGCGGGAGGGTAGATACGCAGTATTTT.

The chain employs TRBV7-2 and TRBJ2-5, with D hard to call. The better agreement between TRBJ2-7 and the DNA end casts doubt on the J call. This CDR3 comprises 12 residues. Germline CDR1 is SGHTA and CDR2 is FQGNSA. The CDR3 reads CASSLARYEQYF. CDR3 nucleotides: TGTGCCAGCAGCTTAGCCCGTTACGAGCAGTACTTC.

This clone has a single count. The V and J genes are TRBV30 and TRBJ2-7; 9 bases align to TRBD1. The V segment lost 0 bases and the J segment 4 bases; nucleotides outside the gene matches: 7. The CDR3 spans 15 residues. CDR1 and CDR2 from the germline V gene are GTSNPN and SVGIG (reference sequence). CDR3 protein: CAWSVGSGTGYEQYF. CDR3 bases: TGTGCCTGGAGTGTAGGATCCGGGACAGGGTACGAGCAGTACTTC.

The chain carries TRBV2 and TRBJ1-1; D gene unclear. Trimming cost V 4 bases and J 3 bases, with 9 bases left between them. Per the germline V gene, CDR1 is SNHLY and CDR2 is FYNNEI. The CDR3 contains 13 residues. CDR3 in amino acids: CASSAGSYTEAFF. The CDR3 DNA follows: TGTGCCAGCAGTGCGGGAAGCTACACTGAAGCTTTCTTT.

This chain joins TRBV4-3 and TRBJ2-1; a weak D match, TRBD2 (7 bases). CDR3 length equals 15 residues. The V end was cut by 1 base, the J end by 3 bases, with 10 bases between. Per the germline V gene, CDR1 is LGHNA and CDR2 is YSLEER. CDR3 residues: CASSQGGGLYNEQFF. CDR3 nucleotides: TGCGCCAGCAGCCAAGGGGGGGGCCTCTACAATGAGCAGTTCTTC.

The genes are TRBV6-5 and TRBJ1-5, with 11 bases lining up with TRBD1. Germline assignment: CDR1 MNHEY and CDR2 SVGAGI. V shed 7 bases, J shed 6 bases, and the junction held 8 bases outside the gene matches. The CDR3 spans 15 residues. DNA for the CDR3: TGTGCCAGCACCAAAGGACAGGGGGCTCGTCAGCCCCAGCATTTT. This codes for CASTKGQGARQPQHF.

J is TRBJ2-7 and V is TRBV7-6; D remains ambiguous. The CDR3 length is 13 residues. Germline V gives CDR1 SGHVS, CDR2 FNYEAQ. V was cut by 5 bases and J by 4 bases, with 12 bases left in between. The CDR3 DNA follows: TGTGCCAGCAGCCTAGGGCCCGATTACGAGCAGTACTTC. Protein sequence: CASSLGPDYEQYF.

In its sample, this clone was seen once. This sequence joins TRBV11-2 and TRBJ2-1, with TRBD1 matching over 8 bases. V was clipped by 5 bases and J by 0 bases; unmatched bases: 9. The CDR3 has 17 amino acids. Germline values: CDR1 SGHAT, CDR2 FQNNGV. The CDR3 is CASSGGAGGISYNEQFF. CDR3 nucleotide sequence: TGTGCCAGCAGCGGCGGAGCAGGGGGCATCTCCTACAATGAGCAGTTCTTC.

This sequence joins TRBV6-1 and TRBJ2-7; D perhaps matches TRBD1 (6 bases). Per germline, CDR1 MNHNS and CDR2 SASEGT. This CDR3 has 16 residues. V gave up 3 bases and J gave up 3 bases, with 18 bases separating them. The chain's CDR3 is CASSEGPGTPYYEQYF. CDR3 bases: TGTGCCAGCAGTGAGGGTCCCGGGACACCGTACTACGAGCAGTACTTC.

V usage is TRBV28 and J usage is TRBJ2-2; D may be TRBD1 (5 bases). Looked up from germline, CDR1 is MDHEN and CDR2 is SYDVKM. There are 17 residues in the CDR3. Trimming took off 6 bases at V and 4 bases at J, with 21 bases between the two ends. CDR3 sequence (DNA): TGTGCCAGCAGACCCCAATATCAGGGTGCGGCCACCGGGGAGCTGTTTTTT. Its protein product is CASRPQYQGAATGELFF. Looking up the rest from reference TRBV28 and TRBJ2-2 gives the full variable domain: DVKVTQSSRYLVKRTGEKVFLECVQDMDHENMFWYRQDPGLGLRLIYFSYDVKMKEKGDIPEGYSVSREKKERFSLILESASTNQTSMYLCASRPQYQGAATGELFFGEGSRLTVL.

This clone occurred once. The rearrangement links TRBV5-1 to TRBJ2-5; TRBD1 might be the D (5 bases). V lost 5 bases and J 1 base, leaving 24 bases between the germline ends. CDR1 SGHRS and CDR2 YFSETQ come from the germline V gene. The CDR3 runs to 18 residues. The CDR3 protein is CASSIGLGRRNLQETQYF. CDR3 DNA: TGCGCCAGCAGTATTGGATTGGGGCGCAGGAACCTCCAAGAGACCCAGTACTTC.

This clone was observed a handful of times. The J gene is TRBJ2-7, the V gene TRBV6-5; 9 bases align to TRBD1. Germline V gene lookup returns CDR1 MNHEY and CDR2 SVGAGI. V gave up 8 bases and J gave up 3 bases; unmatched junction bases: 11. The CDR3 loop spans 15 amino acids. The CDR3 sequence is CASRFGTGNVYEQYF. The CDR3 DNA follows: TGTGCCAGCCGATTCGGGACAGGGAACGTCTACGAGCAGTACTTC.

This chain uses TRBV5-6 with TRBJ1-6; 8 bases map to TRBD1. Germline V gene sequence: CDR1 SGHDT, CDR2 YYEEEE. V was clipped by 4 bases and J by 8 bases; unmatched bases: 5. The CDR3 has 14 amino acids. This CDR3 reads CASSRDRGDSPLHF. For the CDR3, the DNA is TGTGCCAGCAGCCGTGACAGGGGAGATTCACCCCTCCACTTT.

About this clone: Relative to the germline gene, one junction end is altered; a read error may explain this. In the same sample, other DNA sequences code for this CDR3. The genes are TRBV11-3 and TRBJ1-1; possibly TRBD1 for D (6 bases). CDR3 length: 13 residues. Germline V gene sequence: CDR1 SGHNT, CDR2 YENEEA. The CDR3 protein is CASARGRDTEAFF. The CDR3 DNA reads as TGTGCCAGCGCGCGGGGGAGGGACACTGAAGCCTTCTTT.

The V gene is TRBV10-3, the J gene TRBJ2-7, with 14 positions matching TRBD2. J lost 2 bases, V lost 3 bases, and 6 bases had no gene match. The CDR3 runs to 17 residues. CDR1 is ENHRY and CDR2 is SYGVKD in the germline V gene. The CDR3 loop reads CAISDEGLAGVTYEQYF. CDR3 coding DNA: TGTGCCATCAGTGACGAGGGACTAGCGGGAGTAACCTACGAGCAGTACTTC.

This chain uses TRBV5-4 with TRBJ1-2; D may be TRBD1 (6 bases). Germline V CDR1 and CDR2: SGHNT, YYREEE (reference sequence). This CDR3 has 16 amino acids. The V and J ends lost 0 bases and 4 bases respectively, with 16 bases between them. The CDR3 DNA reads as TGTGCCAGCAGCTTGGACGGTCAGGGGAAGGGCTATGGCTACACCTTC. Translation gives CASSLDGQGKGYGYTF.

The chain couples TRBV27 to TRBJ2-1; 9 bases match TRBD2. J gave up 7 bases and V 2 bases, and 6 bases lay outside the gene matches. CDR3 size: 15 residues. Per the germline V gene, CDR1 is MNHEY and CDR2 is SMNVEV (reference sequence). Here the CDR3 DNA reads TGTGCCAGCAGTTTAGCGTCTAGCGGGAATAATGAGCAGTTCTTC. It specifies CASSLASSGNNEQFF.

The chain links TRBV6-5 to TRBJ2-7; 9 nucleotides align to TRBD1. Looked up from germline, CDR1 is MNHEY and CDR2 is SVGAGI. The CDR3 covers 15 residues. J gave up 6 bases and V 0 bases, and 6 bases lay outside the gene matches. CDR3 sequence (DNA): TGTGCCAGCAGTTACTCGTGGACAGGGGCTGGCGAGCAGTACTTC. Translation gives CASSYSWTGAGEQYF.

The genes are TRBV5-4 and TRBJ1-4, with 11 positions matching TRBD1. CDR1 is SGHNT, CDR2 YYREEE, per germline (reference sequence). V was clipped by 4 bases and J by 5 bases; unmatched bases: 4. The CDR3 sequence is 15 residues long. The chain's CDR3 is CASSEGTGGNEKLFF. CDR3 coding DNA: TGTGCCAGCAGCGAAGGGACAGGGGGAAATGAAAAACTGTTTTTT.